The 2 T cell receptor beta chains below all came from one sample that was sequenced in a study of blood T cell repertoires in COVID-19. Sequencing was performed with immunoSEQ multiplex PCR; in TCRdb, only in-frame clones are kept and a portion is missing. There are about 250,000 clones in the sample; 86% occur only once, and around 1.7% lies in the top ten. The sequenced sample consisted of peripheral blood. The receptors stem from a woman in her fifties or sixties who had recovered from COVID-19.

This rearrangement joins TRBV7-3 to TRBJ2-1, with 9 bases that match TRBD2. Looked up from germline, CDR1 is SGHTA and CDR2 is FQGTGA. V dropped 1 base and J dropped 8; count of bases not matched to a gene: 9. CDR3 length equals 16 residues. In DNA, the CDR3 is TGTGCCAGCAGCTTAAGGCGGGGGGGCACTCTCGATGAGCAGTTCTTC. Its translation is CASSLRRGGTLDEQFF. The full variable domain, in which reference TRBV7-3 and TRBJ2-1 provide the parts outside the CDR3, is GAGVSQTPSNKVTEKGKYVELRCDPISGHTALYWYRQSLGQGPEFLIYFQGTGAADDSGLPNDRFFAVRPEGSVSTLKIQRTERGDSAVYLCASSLRRGGTLDEQFFGPGTRLTVL.

The rearrangement links TRBV19 to TRBJ2-7; perhaps TRBD1 as D (7 bases). Germline assignment: CDR1 LNHDA and CDR2 SQIVND (reference sequence). The CDR3 length is 16 residues. V was clipped by 3 bases and J by 4 bases, with 19 bases between them. The CDR3 here is CASSMSPQGGRYEQYF. CDR3 DNA: TGTGCCAGTAGTATGTCCCCCCAGGGGGGCCGGTACGAGCAGTACTTC.